This entry lists 10 T cell receptor beta chains sequenced from one sample in a study of blood T cell repertoires in COVID-19. Sequenced by immunoSEQ multiplex PCR; TCRdb stores in-frame clones only, minus some. The sample includes roughly 84,000 clones, over 70% of them seen just once. The specimen was peripheral blood. Source of these receptors: a woman between 50 and 59 years old with acute or convalescent COVID-19.

The V gene is TRBV3-1 (or the pseudogene TRBV3-2), the J gene TRBJ1-1, with 7 bases fitting TRBD1. This CDR3 region has 13 residues. V was pared by 4 bases and J by 1 base, with 0 bases of the junction left unmatched. Germline V gene lookup returns CDR1 LGHDT and CDR2 YNNKEL (reference sequence). The CDR3 coding sequence is TGTGCCAGCAGCCGACAGGGGAACACTGAAGCTTTCTTT. As protein: CASSRQGNTEAFF.

V gene TRBV23-1 combines with J gene TRBJ2-4; 7 bases line up with TRBD2. TRBV23-1 is an ORF for which the function is uncertain. With 9 bases clipped from V and 6 bases from J, the junction kept 11 bases outside the gene matches. This CDR3 is 14 amino acids long. This CDR3 is CASSRGGVRNIQYF. The CDR3 nucleotides read TGCGCCAGTTCTAGGGGAGGGGTTAGAAACATTCAGTACTTC.

The chain carries TRBV5-1 and TRBJ1-2; weak D call: TRBD1 (5 bases). V was shortened by 0 bases and J by 1 base, with 10 bases between the two germline ends. Germline loops: CDR1 SGHRS, CDR2 YFSETQ. The CDR3 runs 15 residues. The CDR3 coding sequence is TGCGCCAGCAGCTTGGGCAGGGCCAATAACTATGGCTACACCTTC. This translates into CASSLGRANNYGYTF.

V is TRBV6-5 and J is TRBJ2-7, with 8 positions matching TRBD2. V was clipped by 6 bases and J by 5 bases; unmatched bases: 9. This CDR3 has 14 amino acids. CDR1 and CDR2 from the germline V gene are MNHEY and SVGAGI. The DNA for the CDR3 is TGTGCCAGCAGCTCGGGGGGGATGGAGAACGAGCAGTACTTC. Amino acid sequence: CASSSGGMENEQYF.

This chain joins TRBV28 and TRBJ1-2, with unresolved D. Trimming left V 10 bases short and J 8 bases short, with 17 bases between. CDR1 and CDR2 (germline): MDHEN, SYDVKM. CDR3 size: 12 residues. CDR3 sequence (DNA): TGTGCCACCACCGGACCGGAGGGCGGCTACACCTTC. Translating gives CATTGPEGGYTF.

As DNA, the CDR3 is TGTGCCAGCAGTTTCTCAGGGAAGGGCTCCTACGAGCAGTACTTC. Its translation is CASSFSGKGSYEQYF. The V call is TRBV28, the J call TRBJ2-7, with D maybe TRBD1 (5 bases). Germline assignment: CDR1 MDHEN and CDR2 SYDVKM. The ends were cut back, 3 bases at V and 0 bases at J, with 12 bases in the middle. CDR3 length: 15 amino acids. Looking up the rest from reference TRBV28 and TRBJ2-7 gives the full variable domain: DVKVTQSSRYLVKRTGEKVFLECVQDMDHENMFWYRQDPGLGLRLIYFSYDVKMKEKGDIPEGYSVSREKKERFSLILESASTNQTSMYLCASSFSGKGSYEQYFGPGTRLTVT.

In nucleotides, the CDR3 is TGCGCCAGCAGCTTGGCCACGGCAGATACGCAGTATTTT. This gives the protein CASSLATADTQYF. This sequence joins TRBV5-1 and TRBJ2-3; D gene unclear. Germline values: CDR1 SGHRS, CDR2 YFSETQ. Trimming stripped 0 bases from V and 4 bases from J, with 6 bases between. The CDR3 sequence is 13 residues long.

The CDR3 protein is CASSLGQGIPMNTEAFF. The CDR3 nucleotides are TGTGCCAGCAGCCTTGGACAGGGGATTCCCATGAACACTGAAGCTTTCTTT. The genes are TRBV3-1 (or the pseudogene TRBV3-2) and TRBJ1-1; 9 positions agree with TRBD1. V shed 4 bases and J 0 bases; nucleotides not matched to a gene: 9. Germline V gene sequence: CDR1 LGHDT, CDR2 YNNKEL (reference sequence). The CDR3 contains 17 residues.

The chain joins TRBV18 to TRBJ2-7; the match to TRBD1 covers 11 bases. After removal of 5 bases from V and 7 bases from J, the junction contained 10 bases not matched to a gene. CDR1 and CDR2 from the germline V gene are KGHSH and LQKENI. CDR3 length equals 15 residues. CDR3 protein: CASSSSDRGQREQYF. In DNA, the CDR3 is TGTGCCAGCTCATCATCGGACAGGGGGCAGAGAGAGCAGTACTTC.

V usage is TRBV24-1 and J usage is TRBJ1-5; perhaps TRBD1 as D (6 bases). V was clipped by 4 bases and J by 6 bases, with 15 bases between them. The CDR3 extends over 15 amino acids. Germline V CDR1 and CDR2: KGHDR, SFDVKD. The CDR3: CATSDTRGSGQPQHF. CDR3 coding DNA: TGTGCCACCAGTGACACGAGGGGGTCGGGTCAGCCCCAGCATTTT.